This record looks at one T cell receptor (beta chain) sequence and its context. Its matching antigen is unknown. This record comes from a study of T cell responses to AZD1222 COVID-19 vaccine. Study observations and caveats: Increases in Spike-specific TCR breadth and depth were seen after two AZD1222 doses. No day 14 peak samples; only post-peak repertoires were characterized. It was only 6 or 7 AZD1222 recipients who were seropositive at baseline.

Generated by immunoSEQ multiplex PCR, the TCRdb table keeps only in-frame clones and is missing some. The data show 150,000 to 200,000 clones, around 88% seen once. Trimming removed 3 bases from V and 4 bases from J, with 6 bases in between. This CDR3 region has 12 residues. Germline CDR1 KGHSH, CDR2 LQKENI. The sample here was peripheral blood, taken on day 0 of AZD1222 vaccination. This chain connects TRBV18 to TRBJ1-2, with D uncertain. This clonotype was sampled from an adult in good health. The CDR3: CASSPDTYGYTF. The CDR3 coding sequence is TGTGCCAGCTCACCCGACACCTATGGCTACACCTTC.